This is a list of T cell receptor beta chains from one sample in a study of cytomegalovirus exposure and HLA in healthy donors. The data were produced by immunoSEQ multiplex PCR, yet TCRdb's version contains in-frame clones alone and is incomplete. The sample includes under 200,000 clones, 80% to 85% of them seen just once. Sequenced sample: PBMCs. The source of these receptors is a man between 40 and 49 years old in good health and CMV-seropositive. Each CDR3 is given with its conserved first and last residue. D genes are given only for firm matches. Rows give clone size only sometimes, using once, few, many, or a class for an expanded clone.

DNA: TGTGCCAGCAGTTTATCACTAGCGGGGCAGAATGAGCAGTTCTTC
CDR3: CASSLSLAGQNEQFF
V: TRBV27
J: TRBJ2-1
D: TRBD2
size: NA

DNA: TGTGCCAGCAGTTTATCCCGACGGGGAACTGAAGCTTTCTTT
CDR3: CASSLSRRGTEAFF
V: TRBV27
J: TRBJ1-1
D: NA
size: NA

DNA: TGTGCCAGCAGTCGGACTAGCGGATCGAGCACAGATACGCAGTATTTT
CDR3: CASSRTSGSSTDTQYF
V: TRBV7-2
J: TRBJ2-3
D: TRBD2
size: NA

DNA: TGTGCCAGCACTTTCCCAGTCCGAAGCACTGAAGCTTTCTTT
CDR3: CASTFPVRSTEAFF
V: TRBV28
J: TRBJ1-1
D: NA
size: NA

DNA: TGTGCCAGCAGTACCACAGGTTATTCACCCCTCCACTTT
CDR3: CASSTTGYSPLHF
V: TRBV25-1
J: TRBJ1-6
D: NA
size: NA

DNA: TGTGCCAGCAGCCCCGGGGTGGTGTTCCTCGGCTACGAGCAGTACTTC
CDR3: CASSPGVVFLGYEQYF
V: TRBV5-4
J: TRBJ2-7
D: NA
size: NA

DNA: TGTGCCAGCAGAGACAGACAGGGGATAAACGAGCAGTACTTC
CDR3: CASRDRQGINEQYF
V: TRBV13
J: TRBJ2-7
D: TRBD1
size: NA

DNA: TGTGCCAGCAGCCCCAGATCTTCTATCGACAGCTCTGGAAACACCATATATTTT
CDR3: CASSPRSSIDSSGNTIYF
V: TRBV9
J: TRBJ1-3
D: NA
size: NA

DNA: TGTGCCAGCAGCTTAGATCGGGGGGATACGCAGTATTTT
CDR3: CASSLDRGDTQYF
V: TRBV7-2
J: TRBJ2-3
D: NA
size: NA

DNA: TGTGCCAGCAGCTTAGGACAGTGGACAGATACGCAGTATTTT
CDR3: CASSLGQWTDTQYF
V: TRBV7-2
J: TRBJ2-3
D: NA
size: NA

DNA: TGTGCCAGCAGCTCAGGGGTTTGGAACACTGAAGCTTTCTTT
CDR3: CASSSGVWNTEAFF
V: TRBV7-9
J: TRBJ1-1
D: NA
size: few

DNA: TGTGCCAGCAGTGCCCTGACACGGGACAGAAACAATCAGCCCCAGCATTTT
CDR3: CASSALTRDRNNQPQHF
V: TRBV2
J: TRBJ1-5
D: TRBD1
size: NA

DNA: TGTGCCAGCAGCCCAGACAGGGAGTTAGGGGATGAGCAGTTCTTC
CDR3: CASSPDRELGDEQFF
V: TRBV7-2
J: TRBJ2-1
D: TRBD1
size: many

DNA: TGCGCCAGCAGTGGACCGGGAGGAAGGAAATTCTTT
CDR3: CASSGPGGRKFF
V: TRBV10-1
J: TRBJ1-1
D: NA
size: once

DNA: TGTGCCACCAGAGTGGGGGGGGCGAAGGAGCAGTACTTC
CDR3: CATRVGGAKEQYF
V: TRBV15
J: TRBJ2-7
D: NA
size: NA

DNA: TGCGCCAGCAGCCCAGGGGCTAACGGCTACACCTTC
CDR3: CASSPGANGYTF
V: TRBV4-3
J: TRBJ1-2
D: NA
size: NA

DNA: TGTGCCAGCAGTGAAGGGCTAGCCTATTACGAGCAGTACTTC
CDR3: CASSEGLAYYEQYF
V: TRBV2
J: TRBJ2-7
D: NA
size: NA

DNA: TGTGCCAGCAGCTTAGGAATACTCGGACAGGGAAATGAAAAACTGTTTTTT
CDR3: CASSLGILGQGNEKLFF
V: TRBV7-9
J: TRBJ1-4
D: TRBD1
size: NA

DNA: TGTGCCAGCAGCCCCCGCCCCGGGACAGGGAAAAACATTCAGTACTTC
CDR3: CASSPRPGTGKNIQYF
V: TRBV11-2
J: TRBJ2-4
D: TRBD1
size: few